The TCR beta chain under discussion was sequenced for a study of T-cell reconstitution after alpha-beta-depleted transplantation in children (dated by TCRdb to the mid-2010s). Study-level background: The study quantitatively tracked T-cell immune reconstitution after TCRalphabeta/CD19-depleted allogeneic hematopoietic cell transplantation in children using TCR repertoire profiling.

CDR1 and CDR2, looked up from the germline V gene (reference sequence), are WNHNN and SYGVQD. From the cysteine through the phenylalanine, the CDR3 covers 16 amino acids. Solely the CDR3 DNA is kept, with 48 bases framed from the first base. Compared with germline, V lacks 4 bases and J lacks 5 bases; bases without a gene match: 8. This clonotype was recorded many times. No cognate antigen has been identified for it. No base quality information exists; no much larger clone differs at one position. Findings and caveats that apply to the study as a whole: Over subsequent months, a decline in hyperexpanded clone frequencies was noted, and after one year, T-cell counts and TCRbeta diversity were mostly ascribed to newly produced T cells. The apparently early recovery of alphabetaT-cell counts about two months after transplant reportedly depended on only several hundred rapidly expanded clones that came from non-depleted graft cells. In some patients, high TCRbeta diversity at day 60 was attributed to recipient T cells and intrathymic progenitors that had survived conditioning.

Receptors were amplified or captured by PCR. TCRdb lists the instrument as Illumina HiSeq 2500. Molecular barcoding was employed in the preparation of TCR libraries, with unique molecular identifiers being used to normalize TCRbeta repertoire quantification. The public reads were reanalyzed by TCRdb: fastp trimming at Q25, MiXCR alignment, in-frame beta chains only. Every distinct CDR3 protein forms one entry, paired with its most common genes and DNA. Within this sample are over 150,000 distinct CDR3 sequences, with roughly 11% of them counted one time only. The ten top clones hold less than 15% of the sample. This sample's treatment or condition label indicates: allogeneic hematopoietic cell transplantation with graft depleted of TCRalphabeta T cells and CD19 B cells. TCRalphabeta/CD19-depleted allogeneic hematopoietic cell grafts were given to the transplant recipients, all of whom were children.

Sequences were derived from PBMCs, sampled before TCRalphabeta/CD19-depleted stem cell transplant. This TCR came from a boy aged 2-15 years with acute myeloid leukemia, due to receive a stem cell transplant. The V gene is TRBV10-1 and the J gene is TRBJ2-1; 10 of the junction bases match TRBD2. Here is the DNA: TGCGCCAGCAGTGTCTCCCTAGCGGGGGTCCACAATGAGCAGTTCTTC. Translated, it reads CASSVSLAGVHNEQFF.